These 27 T cell receptor beta chains were all obtained from the same sample, sequenced in a study of blood T cell repertoires in COVID-19 (dated by TCRdb to 2018 to 2021). Library method: the immunoSEQ multiplex PCR assay. The immuneACCESS repertoire file appears here via TCRdb, limited to in-frame rearrangements. These files lack a portion of the clones; in checked studies, under half of the deficit traces to unresolved V genes, and the cause of the others is not known. Recorded for this sample are around 470,000 clones; 90% of them occurred a single time. Approximately 0.65% of the sample comes from the top ten. Specimen: PBMCs or T cells enriched from blood (not recorded which). Receptors were obtained from a young man who had recovered from COVID-19.

This clone was observed a single time. This rearrangement joins TRBV27 to TRBJ2-3; D call uncertain. CDR1 and CDR2 (germline): MNHEY, SMNVEV (reference sequence). The CDR3 runs 13 residues. The V gene lost 7 bases and the J gene lost 1 base, with 9 bases spanning the gap. CDR3 DNA sequence: TGTGCCAGCAAGATAACGGGCACAGATACGCAGTATTTT. Protein: CASKITGTDTQYF.

This clone has only one observation. The chain uses TRBV9 and TRBJ1-6; the D gene is possibly TRBD1 (6 bases). The CDR3 sequence is 14 residues long. V was trimmed by 0 bases and J by 7 bases, leaving 8 bases between them. Germline lookup yields CDR1 SGDLS and CDR2 YYNGEE. Written as DNA, the CDR3 is TGTGCCAGCAGCGTAGAGGGGGTCAATTCACCCCTCCACTTT. It yields the protein CASSVEGVNSPLHF.

This clone has ten or more counts. This chain joins TRBV27 and TRBJ1-6; D is uncertain. The CDR3 has 15 amino acids. Trimming pared 6 bases from V and 3 bases from J, leaving 12 bases between. Germline CDR1 MNHEY, CDR2 SMNVEV (reference sequence). The CDR3 region has the DNA TGTGCCAGCAGACCAACACCAGGCTATAATTCACCCCTCCACTTT. Protein product: CASRPTPGYNSPLHF.

The chain employs TRBV10-2 and TRBJ2-7; TRBD2 matches at 7 bases. Germline values: CDR1 WSHSY, CDR2 SAAADI. Trimming at V came to 0 bases and at J to 6 bases, leaving 2 bases not matched to a gene. The length of the CDR3 is 13 residues. The CDR3 bases are TGCGCCAGCAGTGAGTCGCGGGAGCGCGAGCAGTACTTC. Protein product: CASSESREREQYF.

V gene TRBV19 combines with J gene TRBJ1-1, with a possible D match to TRBD1 (5 bases). Trimming took 1 base from V and 3 from J, leaving 9 bases between them. In germline, CDR1 is LNHDA, CDR2 SQIVND (reference sequence). CDR3 length: 14 residues. The chain's CDR3 is CASSIGEGHTEAFF. The CDR3 region has the DNA TGTGCCAGTAGTATAGGGGAGGGACACACTGAAGCTTTCTTT.

The chain links TRBV7-6 to TRBJ2-7; weak D call: TRBD1 (6 bases). V shed 3 bases and J shed 6 bases, with 9 bases lying between them. There are 12 residues in the CDR3. The germline CDR1 and CDR2 sequences are SGHVS and FNYEAQ. This CDR3 is CASSFGGAEQYF. The CDR3, as DNA: TGTGCCAGCAGCTTTGGGGGCGCCGAGCAGTACTTC.

The chain links TRBV5-1 to TRBJ1-6; 10 bases map to TRBD1. V dropped 4 bases and J dropped 10; count of bases not matched to a gene: 8. The germline V gene has CDR1 SGHRS and CDR2 YFSETQ. The CDR3 runs 15 residues. DNA for the CDR3: TGCGCCAGCAGCACAGACAGGGGGCCTATATCACCCCTCCACTTT. This sequence encodes CASSTDRGPISPLHF. The entire variable domain, with the rest obtained from reference TRBV5-1 and TRBJ1-6, is as follows: KAGVTQTPRYLIKTRGQQVTLSCSPISGHRSVSWYQQTPGQGLQFLFEYFSETQRNKGNFPGRFSGRQFSNSRSEMNVSTLELGDSALYLCASSTDRGPISPLHFGNGTRLTVT.

The chain is built from TRBV2 and TRBJ2-1; 9 bases line up with TRBD2. This CDR3 region has 14 residues. Per germline, CDR1 SNHLY and CDR2 FYNNEI. J gave up 8 bases and V 8 bases, and 10 bases lay outside the gene matches. In DNA form, the CDR3 reads TGTGCCAGCCTGCTGGCGGGAGGGCTCCATGAGCAGTTCTTC. The encoded protein is CASLLAGGLHEQFF.

This chain connects TRBV11-2 to TRBJ2-5; D perhaps matches TRBD1 (5 bases). Trimming pared 2 bases from V and 7 bases from J, leaving 17 bases between. The CDR3 extends over 15 amino acids. Germline assignment: CDR1 SGHAT and CDR2 FQNNGV. The CDR3 sequence: CASSLPGSQIGTQYF. The CDR3 nucleotides read TGTGCCAGCAGCTTACCAGGGTCCCAGATAGGGACCCAGTACTTC. The entire variable domain, with the rest obtained from reference TRBV11-2 and TRBJ2-5, is as follows: EAGVAQSPRYKIIEKRQSVAFWCNPISGHATLYWYQQILGQGPKLLIQFQNNGVVDDSQLPKDRFSAERLKGVDSTLKIQPAKLEDSAVYLCASSLPGSQIGTQYFGPGTRLLVL.

The chain combines TRBV27 with TRBJ2-7, with 8 bases identical to TRBD1. CDR1 and CDR2 from the germline V gene are MNHEY and SMNVEV (reference sequence). The CDR3 has 17 amino acids. The junction had 13 bases not matched to a gene; V was cut back by 1 base and J by 5 bases. The CDR3, as DNA: TGTGCCAGCAGTTTATGGGGAGGTGGAGGGACAGGCCACGAGCAGTACTTC. It specifies CASSLWGGGGTGHEQYF.

V and J are TRBV3-1 (or the pseudogene TRBV3-2) and TRBJ1-1; TRBD1 matches 8 bases. The CDR3 contains 13 residues. Germline trimming cut 5 bases from V and 7 bases from J; bases unmatched to any gene: 6. In germline, CDR1 is LGHDT, CDR2 YNNKEL (reference sequence). The CDR3 is CASSFRGHGEAFF. The CDR3 bases are TGTGCCAGCAGCTTCAGGGGGCATGGTGAAGCTTTCTTT.

CDR3 nucleotide sequence: TGTGCCAGCAGCTTTTTCCGGACTAGCGGGAGAGGGAATGAGCAGTTCTTC. Its translation: CASSFFRTSGRGNEQFF. J is TRBJ2-1 and V is TRBV5-4; 13 bases line up with TRBD2. Germline assignment: CDR1 SGHNT and CDR2 YYREEE (reference sequence). The V gene end was trimmed by 2 bases and the J gene end by 7 bases; junction bases not matched to a gene: 9. The CDR3 covers 17 residues.

The chain links TRBV5-8 to TRBJ2-7; a possible D gene is TRBD2 (5 bases). The CDR3 loop spans 12 amino acids. The germline CDR1 and CDR2 sequences are SGHTS and YDEGEE. V lost 4 bases and J lost 5, with 10 bases in between. The CDR3 DNA reads as TGTGCCAGCAGCCCCCGGGATAACGAGCAGTACTTC. Protein sequence: CASSPRDNEQYF.

The rearrangement links TRBV7-3 to TRBJ1-1, with unresolved D. V lost 4 bases and J 3 bases, leaving 9 bases between the germline ends. This CDR3 has 13 amino acids. Per germline, CDR1 SGHTA and CDR2 FQGTGA. This chain's CDR3 is CASSSSRDTEAFF. The CDR3 DNA is TGTGCCAGCAGCTCCTCCCGTGACACTGAAGCTTTCTTT.

The V call is TRBV18, the J call TRBJ1-1, with a possible D match to TRBD1 (5 bases). The CDR3 is made up of 13 amino acids. V was pared by 7 bases and J by 0 bases, with 9 bases between. The germline V gene encodes CDR1 KGHSH and CDR2 LQKENI. The DNA of the CDR3 is TGTGCCAGCTACGGGGACTTGAACACTGAAGCTTTCTTT. It specifies CASYGDLNTEAFF.

The chain combines TRBV19 with TRBJ2-3; D remains ambiguous. The CDR3 sequence is 13 residues long. Deletions cut 5 bases from V and 6 bases from J, with 12 bases between. CDR1 and CDR2 from the germline V gene are LNHDA and SQIVND (reference sequence). In DNA form, the CDR3 reads TGTGCCAGTAGTTTTCCGAACGGGGATACGCAGTATTTT. This encodes CASSFPNGDTQYF.

This CDR3 reads CASSLDGAPQQPQHF. The CDR3 coding sequence is TGTGCCAGCAGCTTAGATGGGGCGCCTCAACAGCCCCAGCATTTT. The rearrangement joins TRBV7-2 to TRBJ1-5, with D tentatively TRBD1 (5 bases). The CDR3 consists of 15 residues. The V and J ends lost 1 base and 7 bases respectively, with 14 bases between them. CDR1 SGHTA and CDR2 FQGNSA come from the germline V gene.

The J gene is TRBJ1-1, the V gene TRBV7-3; D possibly corresponds to TRBD1 (5 bases). V was shortened by 2 bases and J by 0 bases, with 7 bases between the two germline ends. The CDR3 spans 14 residues. Looked up from germline, CDR1 is SGHTA and CDR2 is FQGTGA. CDR3 residues: CASSLLGVNTEAFF. In DNA, the CDR3 is TGTGCCAGCAGCTTATTAGGGGTGAACACTGAAGCTTTCTTT.

In the case of this clone: A clone one base away is much larger, so this may be a read error. The chain uses TRBV13 and TRBJ1-2; D is ambiguous. Trimming pared 2 bases from V and 5 bases from J, leaving 9 bases between. This CDR3 spans 13 amino acids. Per germline, CDR1 PRHDT and CDR2 FYEKMQ (reference sequence). This chain's CDR3 is CASSLRGGYGYTF. The CDR3 region has the DNA TGTGCCAGCAGCTTACGGGGAGGATATGGCTACACCTTC.

The chain is built from TRBV29-1 and TRBJ2-2; no firm D call. Trimming removed 3 bases from V and 6 bases from J, with 8 bases in between. Germline assignment: CDR1 SQVTM and CDR2 ANQGSEA. CDR3 length: 12 amino acids. The CDR3, as DNA: TGCAGCGTTGAGGAGTTCGCCGGGGAGCTGTTTTTT. This encodes CSVEEFAGELFF.

The rearrangement joins TRBV27 to TRBJ1-6; D unclear. The CDR3 contains 15 residues. Germline-derived CDR1 and CDR2 are MNHEY and SMNVEV (reference sequence). V shed 4 bases and J shed 1 base, with 8 bases lying between them. CDR3 DNA sequence: TGTGCCAGCAGTTCCCGCGAATCCTATAATTCACCCCTCCACTTT. It codes for CASSSRESYNSPLHF.

The rearrangement joins TRBV2 to TRBJ2-1; 15 bases align to TRBD2. Germline V CDR1 and CDR2: SNHLY, FYNNEI. J was trimmed by 7 bases and V by 4 bases; bases with no gene match: 2. CDR3 length equals 15 residues. The CDR3 DNA reads as TGTGCCAGCAGTGGGACTAGCGGGAGGGGGAATGAGCAGTTCTTC. Its translation: CASSGTSGRGNEQFF.

The chain couples TRBV11-3 to TRBJ1-2; 7 bases are a match to TRBD1. Germline CDR1 SGHNT, CDR2 YENEEA. V gave up 5 bases and J gave up 8 bases; unmatched junction bases: 14. CDR3 length equals 15 residues. CDR3 in amino acids: CASSPGVGGPRGYTF. For the CDR3, the DNA is TGTGCCAGCAGCCCAGGGGTAGGGGGCCCACGGGGCTACACCTTC. Complete variable domain (other parts from reference TRBV11-3 and TRBJ1-2): EAGVVQSPRYKIIEKKQPVAFWCNPISGHNTLYWYLQNLGQGPELLIRYENEEAVDDSQLPKDRFSAERLKGVDSTLKIQPAELGDSAVYLCASSPGVGGPRGYTFGSGTRLTVV.

The chain has TRBV9 and TRBJ1-2, with 9 bases fitting TRBD1. In germline, CDR1 is SGDLS, CDR2 YYNGEE. Losses at the gene ends were 3 bases for V and 4 bases for J; bases not matched to a gene: 10. This CDR3 has 16 amino acids. In nucleotides, the CDR3 is TGTGCCAGCAGCGCTCTAGGACGGGGACAGGGCTATGGCTACACCTTC. It yields the protein CASSALGRGQGYGYTF.

The chain carries TRBV2 and TRBJ1-1; no clear D gene. V lost 4 bases, J lost 8 bases, and 14 bases lay in between. The CDR3 runs 13 residues. The V gene's germline CDR1 is SNHLY and CDR2 FYNNEI. CDR3: CASSASGREEAFF. Here the CDR3 DNA reads TGTGCCAGCAGTGCCTCCGGGAGGGAGGAAGCTTTCTTT.

The gene calls are TRBV29-1 and TRBJ1-1; D is possibly TRBD1 (5 bases). V lost 4 bases and J lost 13, with 16 bases in between. The length of the CDR3 is 11 residues. CDR1 is SQVTM and CDR2 is ANQGSEA in the germline V gene. This CDR3 is CSVGDGGSFFF. The CDR3 nucleotides are TGCAGCGTTGGGGACGGGGGAAGCTTTTTCTTT. Using reference TRBV29-1 and TRBJ1-1 for the parts outside the CDR3, the full variable domain is SAVISQKPSRDICQRGTSLTIQCQVDSQVTMMFWYRQQPGQSLTLIATANQGSEATYESGFVIDKFPISRPNLTFSTLTVSNMSPEDSSIYLCSVGDGGSFFFGQGTRLTVV.

The chain recombines TRBV5-1 with TRBJ2-3, with D unresolved. Trimming left V 0 bases short and J 1 base short, with 6 bases between. CDR1 and CDR2 from the germline V gene are SGHRS and YFSETQ. There are 14 residues in the CDR3. CDR3 in DNA: TGCGCCAGCAGCTTGGTAGTGGGCACAGATACGCAGTATTTT. It yields the protein CASSLVVGTDTQYF.